This paragraph reports one TCR beta chain. Its antigen is still unknown. Produced via immunoSEQ multiplex PCR; TCRdb's table is partial and in-frame only. The sample carries roughly 150,000 clones, 70% to 90% recorded once. Trimming took 5 bases from V and 3 from J; bases not matched to a gene: 5. The CDR3 has 14 residues. From germline, CDR1 is LNHDA and CDR2 SQIVND (reference sequence). This sample is drawn from a study of T cell responses to AZD1222 COVID-19 vaccine. Study-level results: Recipients of AZD1222 seropositive at baseline numbered only 6 or 7.

The specimen was peripheral blood, collected on day 0 of AZD1222 vaccination. The source is an adult in good health. V is TRBV19 and J is TRBJ1-1; 8 bases are a match to TRBD1. CDR3 protein: CASSVTGVDTEAFF. CDR3 sequence (DNA): TGTGCCAGTAGTGTGACAGGGGTGGACACTGAAGCTTTCTTT.